This TCR beta chain was found in a study of blood T cell repertoires in COVID-19. The CDR3 consists of 17 residues. The V gene end was trimmed by 0 bases and the J gene end by 8 bases; junction bases not matched to a gene: 13. Looked up from germline, CDR1 is GTSNPN and CDR2 is SVGIG (reference sequence). Self-reported history from a screening survey and questionnaire set each donor's cohort. Within the 2 weeks before study entry, each person in the exposed group met a COVID-19 case. The data were produced by immunoSEQ multiplex PCR, yet TCRdb's version contains in-frame clones alone and is incomplete. The repertoire holds 150,000 to 200,000 clones, with roughly 84% as singletons.

What was sequenced was PBMCs or T cells enriched from blood (not recorded which). The rearrangement uses TRBV30 and TRBJ1-4, with 9 bases matching TRBD1. The TCR sequence derives from a man between 70 and 80 years old who had been exposed to COVID-19. CDR3: CAWSVRRGDREKEKLFF. The DNA for the CDR3 is TGTGCCTGGAGTGTACGAAGGGGGGACAGGGAGAAGGAAAAACTGTTTTTT.